The present TCR beta chain was sequenced within a study of tumor-infiltrating lymphocytes in primary liver carcinoma. Study results and limitations: Top-250-clone fractions were significantly higher in tumors than in blood (p = 0.039).

The CDR3 has 14 residues. V lost 5 bases to trimming and J lost 4 bases, with 12 bases between them. CDR1 is MDHEN and CDR2 is SYDVKM in the germline V gene. Total RNA amounting to roughly 480 ng was the source from which TCR beta cDNA was made with a constant-region primer. TCR beta libraries came from three nested multiplex PCR rounds using slightly modified ARM-PCR. The first two PCR rounds used TRBV1-TRBV30 primers with a Cbeta primer, roughly 10 cycles each. TCRdb reprocessed the multiplex PCR reads via MiXCR and lists one record per CDR3 protein. The sample holds 330,000 or so distinct CDR3 sequences, about 65% seen once. This clonotype was counted ten times or more. The antigen remains unidentified. For blood RNA, unsorted whole blood served as the source, and germline DNA was extracted too. Before the operation took place, four milliliters of peripheral blood were collected.

Material for sequencing was peripheral blood. This chain joins TRBV28 and TRBJ1-3; maybe TRBD1 (6 bases). The sequence was collected from a man aged 35 to 55 with primary liver carcinoma and hepatitis B virus infection. CDR3 nucleotides: TGTGCCAGCAGTAACAGGGAGTCGGGAAACACCATATATTTT. Protein sequence: CASSNRESGNTIYF.